The entry that follows covers one TCR beta chain sequence. This sample is drawn from a study of OX40 agonist ivuxolimab in advanced cancers. CDR1 is KGHSH, CDR2 LQKENI, per germline. The J segment lost 0 bases and the V segment lost 1 base, leaving 5 bases of the junction unmatched. The CDR3 extends over 16 amino acids. Produced via immunoSEQ multiplex PCR; TCRdb's table is partial and in-frame only. The table lists around 70,000 clones, 70% to 85% of them singletons. The source is an adult with an advanced solid tumor such as melanoma, head and neck, liver or kidney cancer. Here the sequenced sample was CD4+ or CD8+ T cells sorted from blood, taken in a trial of the OX40 agonist ivuxolimab. This sequence joins TRBV18 and TRBJ1-1, with TRBD1 matching over 7 bases. CDR3 region: CASSPRPGGMNTEAFF. The CDR3 DNA follows: TGTGCCAGCTCACCACGTCCAGGGGGGATGAACACTGAAGCTTTCTTT.